This T cell receptor beta chain was found in a study of shared clonotypes between healthy human individuals. Regarding the study as a whole: Estimated richness values were generally larger in naive subsets than in memory subsets.

Profiled with immunoSEQ multiplex PCR; TCRdb holds only in-frame clones, not every one. The profile shows more than 900,000 clones, approximately 80% of them singletons. A note on this clone: What it recognizes is unknown.

Germline-derived CDR1 and CDR2 are SGHDT and YYEEEE. J gave up 5 bases and V 4 bases, and 4 bases lay outside the gene matches. CDR3 length equals 13 residues. Sample: memory CD4+ T cells from PBMCs. As for subset: CD45RA-negative fraction. The receptor was isolated from a man between 18 and 35 years old in good health. Some clones in this sample may be carry-over from other donors' samples. This chain uses TRBV5-6 with TRBJ2-7, with 9 bases matching TRBD1. CDR3 loop: CASSPGTGNEQYF. Here the CDR3 DNA reads TGTGCCAGCAGCCCGGGGACAGGGAACGAGCAGTACTTC.